This section outlines one T cell receptor beta chain sequence together with its context. What it recognizes is unknown. Using immunoSEQ multiplex PCR, the repertoire was profiled, and TCRdb retains in-frame clones only, with some absent. The sample lists 950,000 to 1,300,000 clones; roughly 80% were seen once. The data were obtained in a study of shared clonotypes between healthy human individuals. Study-level results: The study sampled only blood, and tissue repertoires likely differ.

Between the trimmed V and J ends, which lost 2 bases and 6 bases, there was a span of 14 bases. Germline V gene sequence: CDR1 GTSNPN, CDR2 SVGIG (reference sequence). The CDR3 consists of 13 residues. The origin of this receptor is a man younger than 30 in good health. The V call is TRBV30, the J call TRBJ2-7; no definite D call. Sequenced material: memory CD4+ T cells sorted from blood. Subset indicated: CD45RA-negative fraction. CDR3: CAWSPDKGAEQYF. CDR3 nucleotide sequence: TGTGCCTGGAGTCCAGACAAGGGCGCCGAGCAGTACTTC.